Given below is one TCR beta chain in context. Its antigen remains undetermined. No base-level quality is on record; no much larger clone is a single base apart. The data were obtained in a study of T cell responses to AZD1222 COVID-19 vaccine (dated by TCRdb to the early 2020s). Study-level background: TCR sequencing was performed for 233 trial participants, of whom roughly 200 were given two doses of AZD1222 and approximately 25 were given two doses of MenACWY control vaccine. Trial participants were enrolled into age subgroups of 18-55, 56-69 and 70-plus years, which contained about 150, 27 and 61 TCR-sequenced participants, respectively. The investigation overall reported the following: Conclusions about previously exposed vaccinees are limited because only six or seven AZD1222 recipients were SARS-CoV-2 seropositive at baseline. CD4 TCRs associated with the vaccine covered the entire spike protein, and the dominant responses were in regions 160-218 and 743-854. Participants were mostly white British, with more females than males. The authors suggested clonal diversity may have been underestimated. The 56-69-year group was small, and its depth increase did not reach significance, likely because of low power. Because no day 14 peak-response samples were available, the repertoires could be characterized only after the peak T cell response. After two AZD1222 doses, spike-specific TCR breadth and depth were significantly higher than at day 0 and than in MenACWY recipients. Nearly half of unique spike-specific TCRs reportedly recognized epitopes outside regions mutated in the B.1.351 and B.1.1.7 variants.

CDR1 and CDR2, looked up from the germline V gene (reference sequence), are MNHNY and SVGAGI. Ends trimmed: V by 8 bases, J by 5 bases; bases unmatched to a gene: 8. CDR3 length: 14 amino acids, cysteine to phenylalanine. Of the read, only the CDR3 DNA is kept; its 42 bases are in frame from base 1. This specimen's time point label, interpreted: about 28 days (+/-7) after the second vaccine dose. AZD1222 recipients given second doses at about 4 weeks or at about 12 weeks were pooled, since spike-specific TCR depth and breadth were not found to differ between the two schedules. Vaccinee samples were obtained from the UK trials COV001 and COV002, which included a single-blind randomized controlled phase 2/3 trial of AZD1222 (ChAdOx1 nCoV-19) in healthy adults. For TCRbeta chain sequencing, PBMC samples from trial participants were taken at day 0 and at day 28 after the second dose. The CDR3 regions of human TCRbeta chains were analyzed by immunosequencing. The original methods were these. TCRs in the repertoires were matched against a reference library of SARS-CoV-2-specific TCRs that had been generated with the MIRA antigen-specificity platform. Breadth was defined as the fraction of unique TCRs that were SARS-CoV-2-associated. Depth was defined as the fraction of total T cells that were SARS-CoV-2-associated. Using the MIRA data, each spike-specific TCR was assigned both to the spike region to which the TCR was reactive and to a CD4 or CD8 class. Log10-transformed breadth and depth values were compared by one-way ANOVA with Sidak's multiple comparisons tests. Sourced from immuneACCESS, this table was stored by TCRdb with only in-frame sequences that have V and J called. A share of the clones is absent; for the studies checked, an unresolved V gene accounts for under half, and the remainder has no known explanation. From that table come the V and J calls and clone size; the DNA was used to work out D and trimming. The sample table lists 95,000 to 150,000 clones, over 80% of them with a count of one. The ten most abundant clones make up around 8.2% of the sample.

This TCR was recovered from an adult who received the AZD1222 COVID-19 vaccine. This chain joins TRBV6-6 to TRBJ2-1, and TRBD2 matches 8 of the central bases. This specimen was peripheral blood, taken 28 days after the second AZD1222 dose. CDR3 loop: CASAGRGGNNEQFF. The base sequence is TGTGCCAGCGCCGGGAGGGGGGGGAACAATGAGCAGTTCTTC.